These T cell receptor beta chains were read from a single sample in a study of identical twins. TCRdb passed the 5' RACE reads through MiXCR, listing each CDR3 protein once. Altogether 650,000 to 800,000 distinct CDR3 sequences are present, 8% to 9% being singletons, with the ten largest covering about 0.98%. A further study also used this sample, focusing on yellow fever vaccine responses in identical twins.

Sequenced sample: PBMCs. The receptors here all came from a young woman in good health. The CDR3 runs from the conserved cysteine through the conserved F or W. The D gene is left open where the match is weak. The size of a clone is reported for some rows only, either as once, few or many, or as a class for expanded clones.

TRBV20-1	many	TRBJ2-5	12	NA	TGCAGTGCCCCCGGGGGCCAAGAGACCCAGTACTTC	CSAPGGQETQYF
TRBV30	NA	TRBJ2-7	11	NA	TGTGCCTGGAGTGTCTCCTACGAGCAGTACTTC	CAWSVSYEQYF
TRBV7-2	once	TRBJ2-3	15	NA	TGTGCCAGCAGCTTACAGGAGGGGGCAGGAGATACGCAGTATTTT	CASSLQEGAGDTQYF
TRBV24-1	few	TRBJ2-7	11	NA	TGTGCCACCAGTGAGTCCTACGAGCAGTACTTC	CATSESYEQYF
TRBV5-1	few	TRBJ2-2	13	TRBD2	TGCGCCAGCAGCCCGGCGGGGGGCGAGGAGCTGTTTTTT	CASSPAGGEELFF
TRBV3-1	NA	TRBJ2-7	11	NA	TGTGCCAGCAGCGCAGTAGGTGAGCAGTACTTC	CASSAVGEQYF
TRBV28	few	TRBJ2-7	15	NA	TGTGCCAGCAGTTGGAGATACACCCCGGTCTACGAGCAGTACTTC	CASSWRYTPVYEQYF
TRBV24-1	few	TRBJ2-1	11	NA	TGTGCCACCTCGGACCTCTTTGAGCAGTTCTTC	CATSDLFEQFF
TRBV20-1	many	TRBJ2-3	14	TRBD2	TGCAGTGCTCAGACTAGCGGGAGGGCGTATACGCAGTATTTT	CSAQTSGRAYTQYF
TRBV7-2	many	TRBJ2-3	16	NA	TGTGCCAGCAGCTTAGTAAGGGGACATTTAACAGATACGCAGTATTTT	CASSLVRGHLTDTQYF
TRBV29-1	NA	TRBJ2-2	13	TRBD2	TGCAGCGTTGAGAGCGGGACCACCGGGGAGCTGTTTTTT	CSVESGTTGELFF
TRBV6-5	NA	TRBJ1-2	14	NA	TGTGCCAGCAGTTACACAGGGCAGGACTATGGCTACACCTTC	CASSYTGQDYGYTF
TRBV20-1	NA	TRBJ1-1	14	TRBD1	TGCAGTGCCACAGGACAGGGGGCGAACACTGAAGCTTTCTTT	CSATGQGANTEAFF
TRBV12-3/TRBV12-4	many	TRBJ2-5	16	TRBD2	TGTGCCAGCTTCACCTCCGGGGCTAGCGGGACTGAGACCCAGTACTTC	CASFTSGASGTETQYF
TRBV7-9	few	TRBJ2-1	14	NA	TGTGCCAGCAGCTTAGAGGTTGGGCCGGATGAGCAGTTCTTC	CASSLEVGPDEQFF
TRBV7-8	few	TRBJ2-7	16	NA	TGTGCCAGCAGCCAAACCCCAGGGGCAGGTCACTACGAGCAGTACTTC	CASSQTPGAGHYEQYF
TRBV10-3	NA	TRBJ1-1	14	NA	TGTGCCATCAGCAGGACCGAAGATAACACTGAAGCTTTCTTT	CAISRTEDNTEAFF
TRBV12-3/TRBV12-4	few	TRBJ2-5	14	TRBD2	TGTGCCAGCAGCCCAGCGGGAGGAGGGGAGACCCAGTACTTC	CASSPAGGGETQYF
TRBV27	NA	TRBJ2-7	16	NA	TGTGCCAGCAGTTCCCTCCTTTGGGACGGATCCTACGAGCAGTACTTC	CASSSLLWDGSYEQYF
TRBV12-3/TRBV12-4	few	TRBJ2-7	16	NA	TGTGCCAGCAGTGCGGGGGCGGCAGCCCTTTCCTACGAGCAGTACTTC	CASSAGAAALSYEQYF
TRBV7-9	many	TRBJ2-3	15	NA	TGTGCCAGCAGCCCCGCGGGGAGAGGCACAGATACGCAGTATTTT	CASSPAGRGTDTQYF
TRBV15	once	TRBJ2-7	15	TRBD1	TGTGCCACTAGCAGAGATCGGGACAGGGCCTACGAGCAGAACTTC	CATSRDRDRAYEQNF
TRBV3-1	many	TRBJ2-1	15	TRBD2	TGTGCCAGCAGCCAAGCCAGCGGGAGTTACAATGAGCAGTTCTTC	CASSQASGSYNEQFF
TRBV2	few	TRBJ2-7	15	NA	TGTGCCAGCAGTGAAATGTTGGACGCCGCCTACGAGCAGTACTTC	CASSEMLDAAYEQYF
TRBV6-1	NA	TRBJ2-1	15	TRBD2	TGTGCCAGCACCCAAGCGGGAGGTGGCTACAATGAGCAGTTCTTC	CASTQAGGGYNEQFF
TRBV12-3/TRBV12-4	few	TRBJ2-7	15	TRBD1	TGTGCCAGCAGTTCCCGGACAGGGGCTTCCTACGAGCAGTACTTC	CASSSRTGASYEQYF
TRBV6-2/TRBV6-3	few	TRBJ1-5	13	NA	TGTGCCAGCAGTTCCCCCACCGAAGCAAAGGAGCATTTT	CASSSPTEAKEHF
TRBV6-5	NA	TRBJ2-5	15	NA	TGTGCCAGCAGTTACTTTAGCGGAACGCAAGAGACCCAGTACTTC	CASSYFSGTQETQYF
TRBV9	few	TRBJ2-7	15	NA	TGTGCCAGCAGCGTAGGGAGCAGGACCGTCTACGAGCAGTACTTC	CASSVGSRTVYEQYF
TRBV24-1	NA	TRBJ1-5	15	TRBD1	TGTGCCACCAGTGAATCGACAGGGAGCAATCAGCCCCAGCATTTT	CATSESTGSNQPQHF
TRBV29-1	NA	TRBJ2-1	15	TRBD2	TGCAGCGTTGAACGGTTGCGGGAGGGCCTAGATGAGCAGCTCTTC	CSVERLREGLDEQLF
TRBV20-1	NA	TRBJ2-3	16	NA	TGCAGTGCTAGAGTCACGGTAGACCGGGGTGCAGATACGCAGTATTTT	CSARVTVDRGADTQYF
TRBV14	NA	TRBJ1-1	13	NA	TGTGCCAGCAATCAATTGCTTGGCACTGAAGCTTTCTTT	CASNQLLGTEAFF
TRBV7-9	NA	TRBJ2-5	14	NA	TGTGCCAGCAGCTTAACGCCAGCGGGAGAGACCCAGTACTTC	CASSLTPAGETQYF
TRBV27	many	TRBJ2-1	17	NA	TGTGCCAGCAGTTCCAGAGTAGGCGGGGTAAAGCACAATGAGCAGTTCTTC	CASSSRVGGVKHNEQFF
TRBV12-3/TRBV12-4	NA	TRBJ2-1	14	NA	TGTGCCAGCAGTTTCAGTACAGGGATCAATGAGCAGTTCTTC	CASSFSTGINEQFF
TRBV12-5	many	TRBJ2-5	13	NA	TGTGCTAGTGGTTTGACAGGGCGCGAGACCCAGTACTTC	CASGLTGRETQYF